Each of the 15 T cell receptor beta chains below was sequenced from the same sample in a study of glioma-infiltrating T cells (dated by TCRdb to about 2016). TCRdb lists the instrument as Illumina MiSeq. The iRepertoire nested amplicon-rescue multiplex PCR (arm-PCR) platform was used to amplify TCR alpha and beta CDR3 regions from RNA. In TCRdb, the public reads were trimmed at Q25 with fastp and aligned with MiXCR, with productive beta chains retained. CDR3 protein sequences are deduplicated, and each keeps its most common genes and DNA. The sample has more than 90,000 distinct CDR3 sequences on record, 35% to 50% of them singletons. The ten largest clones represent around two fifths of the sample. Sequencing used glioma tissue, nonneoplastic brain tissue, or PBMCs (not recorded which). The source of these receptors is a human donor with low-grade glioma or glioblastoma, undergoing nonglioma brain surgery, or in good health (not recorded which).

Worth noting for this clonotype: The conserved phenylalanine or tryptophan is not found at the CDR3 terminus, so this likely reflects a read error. Here the CDR3 DNA reads TGTGCCAGCAGACAAACAGGGACCGGCAATCAGCCCCAGCATATC. It translates to CASRQTGTGNQPQHI. The V and J genes are TRBV28 and TRBJ1-5; D might be TRBD1 (6 bases). The CDR3 covers 15 residues. Germline values: CDR1 MDHEN, CDR2 SYDVKM. V shed 6 bases and J shed 2 bases, with 14 bases lying between them.

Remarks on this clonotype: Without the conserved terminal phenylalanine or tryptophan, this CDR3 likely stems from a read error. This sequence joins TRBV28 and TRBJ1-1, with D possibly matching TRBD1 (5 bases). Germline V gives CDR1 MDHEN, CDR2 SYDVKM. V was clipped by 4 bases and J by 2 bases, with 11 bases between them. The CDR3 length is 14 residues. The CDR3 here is CASSWCRTNTEAFI. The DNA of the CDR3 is TGTGCCAGCAGTTGGTGCAGGACAAACACTGAAGCTTTCATT.

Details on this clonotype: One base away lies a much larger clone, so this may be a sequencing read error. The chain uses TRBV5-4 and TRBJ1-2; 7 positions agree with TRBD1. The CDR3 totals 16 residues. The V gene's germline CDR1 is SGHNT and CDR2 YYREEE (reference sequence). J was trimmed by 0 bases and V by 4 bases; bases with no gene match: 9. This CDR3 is CASSRETGIPNYGYTF. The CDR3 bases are TGTGCCAGCAGCCGCGAGACAGGGATCCCTAACTATGGCTACACCTTC.

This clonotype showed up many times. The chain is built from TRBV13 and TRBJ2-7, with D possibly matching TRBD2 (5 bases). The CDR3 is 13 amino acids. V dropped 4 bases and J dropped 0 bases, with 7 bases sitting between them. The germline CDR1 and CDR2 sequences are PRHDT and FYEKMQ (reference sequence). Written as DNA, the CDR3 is TGTGCCAGCAGCTCCCGGGGCTCCTACGAGCAGTACTTC. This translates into CASSSRGSYEQYF.

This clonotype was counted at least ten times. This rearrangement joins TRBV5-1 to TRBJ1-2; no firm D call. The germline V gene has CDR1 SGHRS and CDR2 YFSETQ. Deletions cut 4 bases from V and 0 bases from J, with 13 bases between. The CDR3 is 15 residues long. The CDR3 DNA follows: TGCGCCAGCAGCCCGGAAATTGGAGCTAACTATGGCTACACCTTC. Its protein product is CASSPEIGANYGYTF.

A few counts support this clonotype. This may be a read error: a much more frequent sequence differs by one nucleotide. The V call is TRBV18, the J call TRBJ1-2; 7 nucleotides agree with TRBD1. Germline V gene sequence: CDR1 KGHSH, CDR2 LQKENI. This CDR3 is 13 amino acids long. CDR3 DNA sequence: TGTGGCAGCTCGCCCGACAGGGAATATGGCTACACCTTC. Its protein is CGSSPDREYGYTF.

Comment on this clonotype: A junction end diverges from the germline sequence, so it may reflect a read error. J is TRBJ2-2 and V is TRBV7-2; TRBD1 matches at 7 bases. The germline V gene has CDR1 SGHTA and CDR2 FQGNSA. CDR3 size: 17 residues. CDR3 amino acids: CASSTKPGQTNTGELLF. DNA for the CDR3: TGTGCCAGCAGCACAAAACCGGGACAGACGAACACCGGGGAGCTGCTTTTT.

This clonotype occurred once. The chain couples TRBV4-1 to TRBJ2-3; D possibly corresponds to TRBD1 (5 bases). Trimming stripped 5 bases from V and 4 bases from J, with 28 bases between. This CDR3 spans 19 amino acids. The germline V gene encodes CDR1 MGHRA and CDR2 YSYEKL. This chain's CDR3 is CASSLAGRVSRRVADTQYF. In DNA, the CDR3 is TGCGCCAGCAGCTTGGCCGGCAGGGTGTCGAGGCGCGTCGCAGATACGCAGTATTTT.

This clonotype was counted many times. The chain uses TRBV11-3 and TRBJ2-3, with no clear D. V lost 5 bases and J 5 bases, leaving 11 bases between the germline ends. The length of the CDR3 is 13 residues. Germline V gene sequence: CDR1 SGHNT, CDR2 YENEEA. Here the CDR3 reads CASSRMPVDTQYF. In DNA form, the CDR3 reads TGTGCCAGCAGCAGAATGCCGGTAGATACGCAGTATTTT.

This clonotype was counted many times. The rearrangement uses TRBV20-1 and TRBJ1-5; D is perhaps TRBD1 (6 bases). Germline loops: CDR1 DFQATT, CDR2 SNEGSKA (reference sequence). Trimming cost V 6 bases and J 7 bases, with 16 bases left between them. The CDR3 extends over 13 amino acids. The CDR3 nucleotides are TGCAGTGCCGCGCCGGACAGTGTCCAGCCCCAGCATTTT. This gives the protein CSAAPDSVQPQHF.

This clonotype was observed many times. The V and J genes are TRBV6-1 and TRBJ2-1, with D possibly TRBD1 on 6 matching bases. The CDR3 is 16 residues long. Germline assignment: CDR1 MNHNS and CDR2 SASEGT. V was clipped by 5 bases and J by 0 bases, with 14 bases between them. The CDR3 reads CASSYSRQASYNEQFF. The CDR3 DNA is TGTGCCAGCAGTTATTCAAGACAGGCCTCCTACAATGAGCAGTTCTTC.

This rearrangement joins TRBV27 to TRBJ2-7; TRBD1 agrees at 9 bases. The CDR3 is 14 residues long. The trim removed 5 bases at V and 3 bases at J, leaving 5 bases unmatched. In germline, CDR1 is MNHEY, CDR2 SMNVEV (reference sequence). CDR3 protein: CASSVGTGLYEQYF. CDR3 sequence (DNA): TGTGCCAGCAGTGTCGGGACAGGGCTCTACGAGCAGTACTTC.

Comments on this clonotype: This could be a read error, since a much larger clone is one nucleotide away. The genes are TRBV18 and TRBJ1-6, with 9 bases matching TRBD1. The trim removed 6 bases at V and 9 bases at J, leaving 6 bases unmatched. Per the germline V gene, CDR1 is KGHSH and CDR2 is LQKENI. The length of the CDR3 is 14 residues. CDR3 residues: CASSPTGGGSPLHF. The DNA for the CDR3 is TGTGCCAGCTCTCCGACAGGGGGGGGTTCACCCCTCCACTTT.

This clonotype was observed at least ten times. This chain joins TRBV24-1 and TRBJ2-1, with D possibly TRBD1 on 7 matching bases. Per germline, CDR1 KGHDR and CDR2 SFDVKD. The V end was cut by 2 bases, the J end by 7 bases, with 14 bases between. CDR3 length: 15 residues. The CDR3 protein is CATSDSGQAGNEQFF. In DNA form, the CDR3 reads TGTGCCACCAGTGATTCCGGACAGGCGGGGAATGAGCAGTTCTTC.

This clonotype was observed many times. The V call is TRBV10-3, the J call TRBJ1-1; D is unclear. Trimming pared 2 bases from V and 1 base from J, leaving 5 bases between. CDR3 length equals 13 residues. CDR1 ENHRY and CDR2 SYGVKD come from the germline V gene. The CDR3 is CAISEQQNTEAFF. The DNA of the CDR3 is TGTGCCATCAGTGAGCAACAGAACACTGAAGCTTTCTTT.